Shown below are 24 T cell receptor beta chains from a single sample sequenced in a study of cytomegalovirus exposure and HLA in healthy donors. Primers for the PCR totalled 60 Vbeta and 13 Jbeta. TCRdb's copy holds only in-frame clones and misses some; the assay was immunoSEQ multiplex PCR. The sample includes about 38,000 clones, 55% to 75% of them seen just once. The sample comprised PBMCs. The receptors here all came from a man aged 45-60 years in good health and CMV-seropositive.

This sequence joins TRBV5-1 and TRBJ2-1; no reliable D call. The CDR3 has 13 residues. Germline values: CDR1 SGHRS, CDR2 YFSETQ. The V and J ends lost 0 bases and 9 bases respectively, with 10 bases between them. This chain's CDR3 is CASSLAILAEQFF. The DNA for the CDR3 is TGCGCCAGCAGCTTGGCCATTTTAGCTGAGCAGTTCTTC. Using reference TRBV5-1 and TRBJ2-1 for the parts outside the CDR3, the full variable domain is KAGVTQTPRYLIKTRGQQVTLSCSPISGHRSVSWYQQTPGQGLQFLFEYFSETQRNKGNFPGRFSGRQFSNSRSEMNVSTLELGDSALYLCASSLAILAEQFFGPGTRLTVL.

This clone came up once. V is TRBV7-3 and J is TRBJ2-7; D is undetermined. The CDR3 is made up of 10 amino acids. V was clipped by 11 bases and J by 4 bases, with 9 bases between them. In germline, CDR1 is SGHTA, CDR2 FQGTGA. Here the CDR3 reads CAYGEYEQYF. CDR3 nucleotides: TGTGCCTATGGTGAGTACGAGCAGTACTTC.

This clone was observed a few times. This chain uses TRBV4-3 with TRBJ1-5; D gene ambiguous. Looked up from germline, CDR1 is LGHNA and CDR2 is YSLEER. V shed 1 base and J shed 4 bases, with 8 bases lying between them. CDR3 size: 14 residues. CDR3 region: CASSQVAGNQPQHF. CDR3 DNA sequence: TGCGCCAGCAGCCAAGTCGCGGGGAATCAGCCCCAGCATTTT.

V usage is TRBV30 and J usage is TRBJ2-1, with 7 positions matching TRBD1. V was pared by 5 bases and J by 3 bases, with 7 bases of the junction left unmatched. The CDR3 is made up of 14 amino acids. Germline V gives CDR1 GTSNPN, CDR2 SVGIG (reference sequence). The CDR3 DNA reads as TGTGCCTGGGGACGAGGGGGCCTCTACAATGAGCAGTTCTTC. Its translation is CAWGRGGLYNEQFF.

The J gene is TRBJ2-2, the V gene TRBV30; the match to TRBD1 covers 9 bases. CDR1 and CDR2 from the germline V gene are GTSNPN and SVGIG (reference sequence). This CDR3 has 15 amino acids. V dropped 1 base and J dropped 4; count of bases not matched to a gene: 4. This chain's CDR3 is CAWSGRTGVTGELFF. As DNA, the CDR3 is TGTGCCTGGAGTGGGAGGACAGGGGTCACCGGGGAGCTGTTTTTT.

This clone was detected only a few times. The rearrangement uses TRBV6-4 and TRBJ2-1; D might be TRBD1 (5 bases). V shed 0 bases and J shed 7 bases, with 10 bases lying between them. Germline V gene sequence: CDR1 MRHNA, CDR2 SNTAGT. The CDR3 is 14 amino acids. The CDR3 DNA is TGTGCCAGCAGTGACTCGACAGAAGCTAATGAGCAGTTCTTC. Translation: CASSDSTEANEQFF.

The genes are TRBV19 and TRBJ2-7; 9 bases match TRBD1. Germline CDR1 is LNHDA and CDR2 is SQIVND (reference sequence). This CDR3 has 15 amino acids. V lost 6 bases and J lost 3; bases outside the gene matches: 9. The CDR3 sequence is CASRKVGDRDYEQYF. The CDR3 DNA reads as TGTGCCAGTAGAAAGGTCGGGGACAGGGACTACGAGCAGTACTTC.

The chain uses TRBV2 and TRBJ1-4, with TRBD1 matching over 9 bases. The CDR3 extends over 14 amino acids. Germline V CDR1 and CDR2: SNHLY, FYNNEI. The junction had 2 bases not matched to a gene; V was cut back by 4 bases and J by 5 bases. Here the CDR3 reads CASSAQGANEKLFF. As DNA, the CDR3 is TGTGCCAGCAGTGCACAGGGGGCAAATGAAAAACTGTTTTTT.

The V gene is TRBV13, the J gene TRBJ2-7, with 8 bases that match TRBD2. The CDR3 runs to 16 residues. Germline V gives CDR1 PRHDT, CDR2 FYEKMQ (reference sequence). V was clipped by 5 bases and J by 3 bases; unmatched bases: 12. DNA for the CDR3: TGTGCCAGCAGCCCCCGAGTTGCGGGGGGCGTCTACGAGCAGTACTTC. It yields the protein CASSPRVAGGVYEQYF. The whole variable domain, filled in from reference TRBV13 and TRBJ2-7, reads AAGVIQSPRHLIKEKRETATLKCYPIPRHDTVYWYQQGPGQDPQFLISFYEKMQSDKGSIPDRFSAQQFSDYHSELNMSSLELGDSALYFCASSPRVAGGVYEQYFGPGTRLTVT.

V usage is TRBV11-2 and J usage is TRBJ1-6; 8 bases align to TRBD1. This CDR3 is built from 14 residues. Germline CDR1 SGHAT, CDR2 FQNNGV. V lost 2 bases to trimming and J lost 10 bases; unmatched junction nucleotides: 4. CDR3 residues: CASSLFTGGSPLHF. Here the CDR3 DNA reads TGTGCCAGCAGCTTATTTACAGGGGGGTCACCCCTCCACTTT.

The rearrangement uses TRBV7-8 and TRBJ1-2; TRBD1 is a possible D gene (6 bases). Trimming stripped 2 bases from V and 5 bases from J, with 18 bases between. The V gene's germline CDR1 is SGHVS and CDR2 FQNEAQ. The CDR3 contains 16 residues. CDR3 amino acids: CASSLFTATGGYGYTF. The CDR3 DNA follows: TGTGCCAGCAGCTTATTCACTGCGACAGGAGGTTATGGCTACACCTTC.

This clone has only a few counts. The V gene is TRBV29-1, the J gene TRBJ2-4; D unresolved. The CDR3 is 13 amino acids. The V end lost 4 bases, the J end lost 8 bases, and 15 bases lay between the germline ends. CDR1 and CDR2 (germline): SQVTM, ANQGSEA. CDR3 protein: CSVAPTTKDIQYF. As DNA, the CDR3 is TGCAGCGTTGCACCCACTACGAAAGACATTCAGTACTTC.

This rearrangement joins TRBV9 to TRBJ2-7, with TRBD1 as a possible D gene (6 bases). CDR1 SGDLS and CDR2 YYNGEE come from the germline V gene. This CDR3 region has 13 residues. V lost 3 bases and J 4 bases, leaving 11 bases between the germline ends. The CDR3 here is CASSAQGTYEQYF. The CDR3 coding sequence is TGTGCCAGCAGCGCCCAGGGGACATACGAGCAGTACTTC.

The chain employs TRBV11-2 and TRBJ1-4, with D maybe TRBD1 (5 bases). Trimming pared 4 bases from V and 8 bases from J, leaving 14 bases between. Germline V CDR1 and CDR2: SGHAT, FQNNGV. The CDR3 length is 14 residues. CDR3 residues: CASSSRPEGEKLFF. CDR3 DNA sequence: TGTGCCAGCAGCTCCCGGCCGGAGGGGGAAAAACTGTTTTTT.

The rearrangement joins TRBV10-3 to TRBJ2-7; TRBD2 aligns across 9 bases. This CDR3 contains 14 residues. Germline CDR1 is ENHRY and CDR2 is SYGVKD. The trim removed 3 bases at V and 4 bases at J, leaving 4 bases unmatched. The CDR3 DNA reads TGTGCCATCAGTGATTCGGCGGGGGGGTACGAGCAGTACTTC. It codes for CAISDSAGGYEQYF.

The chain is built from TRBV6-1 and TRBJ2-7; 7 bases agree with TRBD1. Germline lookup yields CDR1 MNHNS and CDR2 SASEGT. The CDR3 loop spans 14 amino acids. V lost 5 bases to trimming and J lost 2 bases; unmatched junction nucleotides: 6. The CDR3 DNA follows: TGTGCCAGCAGTTGGACAGGTTCCACCTACGAGCAGTACTTC. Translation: CASSWTGSTYEQYF.

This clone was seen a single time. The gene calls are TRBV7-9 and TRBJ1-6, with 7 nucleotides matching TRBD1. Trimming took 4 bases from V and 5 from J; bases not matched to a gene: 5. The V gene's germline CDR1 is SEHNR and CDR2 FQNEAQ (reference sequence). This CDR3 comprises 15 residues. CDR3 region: CASSSGTADNSPLHF. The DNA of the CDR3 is TGTGCCAGCAGCTCTGGGACAGCCGATAATTCACCCCTCCACTTT.

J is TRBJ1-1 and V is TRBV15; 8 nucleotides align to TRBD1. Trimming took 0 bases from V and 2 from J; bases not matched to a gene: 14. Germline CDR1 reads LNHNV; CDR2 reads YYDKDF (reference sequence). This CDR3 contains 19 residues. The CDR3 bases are TGTGCCACCAGCAGAGATTTAAGGACAGGGAAGGGGGACAACACTGAAGCTTTCTTT. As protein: CATSRDLRTGKGDNTEAFF.

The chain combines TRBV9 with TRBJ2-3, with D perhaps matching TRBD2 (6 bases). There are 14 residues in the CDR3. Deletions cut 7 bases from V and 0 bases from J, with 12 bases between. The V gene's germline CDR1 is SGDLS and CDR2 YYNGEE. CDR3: CASQTGGSTDTQYF. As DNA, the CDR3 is TGTGCCAGCCAAACCGGGGGTAGCACAGATACGCAGTATTTT.

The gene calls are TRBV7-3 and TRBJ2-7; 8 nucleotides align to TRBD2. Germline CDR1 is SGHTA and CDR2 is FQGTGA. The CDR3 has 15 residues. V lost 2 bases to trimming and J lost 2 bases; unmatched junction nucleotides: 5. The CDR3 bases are TGTGCCAGCAGCTTAGCGGGACTAGGAGCCTACGAGCAGTACTTC. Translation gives CASSLAGLGAYEQYF.

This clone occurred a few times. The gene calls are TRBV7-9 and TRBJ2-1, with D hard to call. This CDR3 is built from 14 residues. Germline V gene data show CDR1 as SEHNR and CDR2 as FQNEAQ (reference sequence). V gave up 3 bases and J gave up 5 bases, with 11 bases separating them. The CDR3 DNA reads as TGTGCCAGCAGCTTCTCCTATCGGGACAATGAGCAGTTCTTC. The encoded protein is CASSFSYRDNEQFF.

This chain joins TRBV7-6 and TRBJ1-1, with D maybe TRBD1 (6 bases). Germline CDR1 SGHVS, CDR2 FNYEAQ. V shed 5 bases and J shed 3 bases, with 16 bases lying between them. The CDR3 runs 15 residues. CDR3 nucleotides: TGTGCCAGCAGCCCCACTCCCGACAGGCACACTGAAGCTTTCTTT. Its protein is CASSPTPDRHTEAFF.

This CDR3 is CASSLSGGQTGELFF. The CDR3 nucleotides read TGTGCCAGCAGCTTATCGGGGGGGCAGACCGGGGAGCTGTTTTTT. V usage is TRBV11-1 and J usage is TRBJ2-2; 8 bases line up with TRBD2. The CDR3 has 15 amino acids. V lost 2 bases and J lost 5; bases outside the gene matches: 4. CDR1 and CDR2 (germline): SGHAT, FQDESV (reference sequence).

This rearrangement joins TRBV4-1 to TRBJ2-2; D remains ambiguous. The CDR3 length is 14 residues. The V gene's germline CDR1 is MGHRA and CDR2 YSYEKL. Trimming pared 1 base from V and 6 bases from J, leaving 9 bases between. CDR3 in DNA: TGCGCCAGCAGCCAAGTCGTGTTCGCCGGGGAGCTGTTTTTT. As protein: CASSQVVFAGELFF.